Presented here are 2 T cell receptor beta chains from one specimen sequenced in a study of T-cell reconstitution after alpha-beta-depleted transplantation in children. Molecular barcoding with unique molecular identifiers was used for the TCRbeta library. TCRdb recomputed calls from the PCR reads with MiXCR, one row per CDR3 protein. The table lists approximately 400,000 distinct CDR3 sequences, about 11% of them singletons. Sequences were derived from PBMCs from the stem cell graft donor, sampled from the stem cell graft. These receptors all stem from a human donor who donated a stem cell graft to a child with acute myeloid leukemia.

This chain links TRBV28 with TRBJ2-7; D may be TRBD2 (6 bases). The CDR3 is 13 amino acids. Between the trimmed V and J ends, which lost 4 bases and 7 bases, there was a span of 14 bases. CDR1 and CDR2 (germline): MDHEN, SYDVKM. The DNA of the CDR3 is TGTGCCAGCAGTTACGGAGGGGCGGAGGAGCAGTACGTC. Encoded protein: CASSYGGAEEQYV.

This clonotype was counted only a few times. The chain recombines TRBV20-1 with TRBJ2-2; no clear D. Between the trimmed V and J ends, which lost 6 bases and 0 bases, there was a span of 8 bases. Germline lookup yields CDR1 DFQATT and CDR2 SNEGSKA (reference sequence). CDR3 length: 13 residues. The CDR3 spells CSALQANTGELFF. CDR3 nucleotide sequence: TGCAGTGCCTTACAAGCGAACACCGGGGAGCTGTTTTTT.